The 15 T cell receptor beta chains in this list originate from one sample, sequenced in a study of T cell responses to AZD1222 COVID-19 vaccine. Sequencing was performed with immunoSEQ multiplex PCR; in TCRdb, only in-frame clones are kept and a portion is missing. Here the sample spans about 110,000 clones, around 94% being singletons. The sequenced sample was peripheral blood, obtained on day 0 of AZD1222 vaccination. These receptors were taken from an adult in good health.

The chain has TRBV9 and TRBJ1-1, with a tentative D call TRBD1 (5 bases). Germline assignment: CDR1 SGDLS and CDR2 YYNGEE. CDR3 length equals 15 residues. The V and J ends lost 6 bases and 1 base respectively, with 16 bases between them. The CDR3 is CASNTYRGANTEAFF. The CDR3 coding sequence is TGTGCCAGCAACACTTACAGAGGGGCGAACACTGAAGCTTTCTTT.

This sequence joins TRBV28 and TRBJ1-1; D is possibly TRBD1 (5 bases). Per the germline V gene, CDR1 is MDHEN and CDR2 is SYDVKM. The CDR3 contains 14 residues. Trimming took off 3 bases at V and 0 bases at J, with 8 bases between the two ends. The CDR3 loop is CASSFSGMNTEAFF. CDR3 DNA sequence: TGTGCCAGCAGTTTTTCAGGGATGAACACTGAAGCTTTCTTT.

V is TRBV28 and J is TRBJ1-3; 10 bases map to TRBD1. The CDR3 loop spans 16 amino acids. Losses at the gene ends were 7 bases for V and 3 bases for J; bases not matched to a gene: 9. Germline CDR1 reads MDHEN; CDR2 reads SYDVKM. This chain's CDR3 is CASTEGTGAGGNTIYF. As DNA, the CDR3 is TGTGCCAGCACCGAGGGGACAGGGGCCGGTGGAAACACCATATATTTT.

The rearrangement joins TRBV19 to TRBJ1-4; D might be TRBD1 (6 bases). Trimming stripped 10 bases from V and 0 bases from J, with 15 bases between. The germline CDR1 and CDR2 sequences are LNHDA and SQIVND (reference sequence). This CDR3 spans 15 amino acids. The CDR3 sequence is CATSIRTATNEKLFF. The CDR3 bases are TGTGCCACATCGATCCGGACAGCAACTAATGAAAAACTGTTTTTT.

The rearrangement uses TRBV11-2 and TRBJ2-7; D uncertain. V lost 2 bases, J lost 4 bases, and 9 bases lay in between. In germline, CDR1 is SGHAT, CDR2 FQNNGV. The CDR3 is made up of 13 amino acids. CDR3 sequence: CASSLPPSYEQYF. The CDR3 region has the DNA TGTGCCAGCAGCTTACCCCCCAGTTACGAGCAGTACTTC. Using reference TRBV11-2 and TRBJ2-7 for the parts outside the CDR3, the full variable domain is EAGVAQSPRYKIIEKRQSVAFWCNPISGHATLYWYQQILGQGPKLLIQFQNNGVVDDSQLPKDRFSAERLKGVDSTLKIQPAKLEDSAVYLCASSLPPSYEQYFGPGTRLTVT.

This chain connects TRBV19 to TRBJ2-5, with 7 bases lining up with TRBD2. Germline values: CDR1 LNHDA, CDR2 SQIVND (reference sequence). The CDR3 extends over 12 amino acids. The trim removed 5 bases at V and 5 bases at J, leaving 2 bases unmatched. CDR3 nucleotide sequence: TGTGCCAGTAGTTGGGAGGGGGAGACCCAGTACTTC. It codes for CASSWEGETQYF. Full variable domain (remainder filled in from reference TRBV19 and TRBJ2-5): DGGITQSPKYLFRKEGQNVTLSCEQNLNHDAMYWYRQDPGQGLRLIYYSQIVNDFQKGDIAEGYSVSREKKESFPLTVTSAQKNPTAFYLCASSWEGETQYFGPGTRLLVL.

This sequence joins TRBV6-5 and TRBJ1-1; D uncertain. Germline V lookup: CDR1 MNHEY, CDR2 SVGAGI. CDR3 length: 13 amino acids. Trimming shortened V by 0 bases and J by 10 bases, and 12 bases separated the two germline ends. The chain's CDR3 is CASSYSSLGGAFF. CDR3 DNA: TGTGCCAGCAGTTACTCGAGTTTAGGTGGAGCTTTCTTT.

This chain connects TRBV2 to TRBJ2-3; 16 bases map to TRBD2. With 9 bases clipped from V and 6 bases from J, the junction kept 12 bases outside the gene matches. The CDR3 is 17 amino acids. In germline, CDR1 is SNHLY, CDR2 FYNNEI. The CDR3 protein is CASRGTGTSGGGDTQYF. DNA of the CDR3: TGTGCCAGTCGCGGAACCGGGACTAGCGGGGGGGGCGATACGCAGTATTTT. The whole variable domain, filled in from reference TRBV2 and TRBJ2-3, reads EPEVTQTPSHQVTQMGQEVILRCVPISNHLYFYWYRQILGQKVEFLVSFYNNEISEKSEIFDDQFSVERPDGSNFTLKIRSTKLEDSAMYFCASRGTGTSGGGDTQYFGPGTRLTVL.

This chain joins TRBV19 and TRBJ1-5; TRBD1 aligns across 11 bases. Germline values: CDR1 LNHDA, CDR2 SQIVND (reference sequence). The CDR3 has 16 residues. The junction had 9 bases not matched to a gene; V was cut back by 7 bases and J by 4 bases. This CDR3 is CASNRDRGAKNQPQHF. CDR3 nucleotides: TGTGCCAGTAACCGGGACAGGGGGGCGAAGAATCAGCCCCAGCATTTT.

The chain combines TRBV5-1 with TRBJ2-5; 7 positions match TRBD2. The germline V gene encodes CDR1 SGHRS and CDR2 YFSETQ. V gave up 4 bases and J gave up 5 bases; unmatched junction bases: 5. This CDR3 has 13 amino acids. CDR3 nucleotides: TGCGCCAGCAGCCAAGGGACTACGGAGACCCAGTACTTC. It specifies CASSQGTTETQYF.

V usage is TRBV10-3 and J usage is TRBJ2-7; D not certain. CDR3 size: 11 residues. V dropped 6 bases and J dropped 4 bases, with 7 bases sitting between them. From germline, CDR1 is ENHRY and CDR2 SYGVKD. The CDR3 sequence: CAIRANYEQYF. As DNA, the CDR3 is TGTGCCATCAGGGCTAATTACGAGCAGTACTTC.

Turning to this clone: The same CDR3 also results from other DNA sequences found in this sample. The chain links TRBV7-6 to TRBJ1-4; D is ambiguous. The CDR3 spans 13 residues. The germline V gene encodes CDR1 SGHVS and CDR2 FNYEAQ. Trimming left V 5 bases short and J 2 bases short, with 6 bases between. The CDR3 DNA reads as TGTGCCAGCAGCGCCCGTACTAATGAAAAACTGTTTTTT. Amino acid sequence: CASSARTNEKLFF.

This chain connects TRBV4-1 to TRBJ2-5, with D perhaps TRBD1 or TRBD2 (5 bases each). This CDR3 region has 15 residues. The V and J ends lost 3 bases and 4 bases respectively, with 15 bases between them. Germline V lookup: CDR1 MGHRA, CDR2 YSYEKL. The CDR3 sequence is CASSHPTGTPETQYF. In nucleotides, the CDR3 is TGCGCCAGCAGCCACCCCACGGGGACCCCAGAGACCCAGTACTTC.

This rearrangement joins TRBV30 to TRBJ2-1, with D unclear. Per the germline V gene, CDR1 is GTSNPN and CDR2 is SVGIG (reference sequence). Trimming removed 6 bases at V and 0 bases at J, with 6 bases between. This CDR3 spans 12 amino acids. The CDR3 coding sequence is TGTGCCTGTCAAAGCTCCTACAATGAGCAGTTCTTC. Translated: CACQSSYNEQFF.

J is TRBJ1-1 and V is TRBV18; possible D gene TRBD1, 5 bases. The CDR3 loop spans 16 amino acids. The germline gives CDR1 KGHSH, CDR2 LQKENI. The germline V and J ends were trimmed by 1 base and 4 bases, with 16 bases remaining between them. The CDR3 region has the DNA TGTGCCAGCTCACCACTTGGGCTCGGGGCGCGCACTGAAGCTTTCTTT. Translation gives CASSPLGLGARTEAFF.